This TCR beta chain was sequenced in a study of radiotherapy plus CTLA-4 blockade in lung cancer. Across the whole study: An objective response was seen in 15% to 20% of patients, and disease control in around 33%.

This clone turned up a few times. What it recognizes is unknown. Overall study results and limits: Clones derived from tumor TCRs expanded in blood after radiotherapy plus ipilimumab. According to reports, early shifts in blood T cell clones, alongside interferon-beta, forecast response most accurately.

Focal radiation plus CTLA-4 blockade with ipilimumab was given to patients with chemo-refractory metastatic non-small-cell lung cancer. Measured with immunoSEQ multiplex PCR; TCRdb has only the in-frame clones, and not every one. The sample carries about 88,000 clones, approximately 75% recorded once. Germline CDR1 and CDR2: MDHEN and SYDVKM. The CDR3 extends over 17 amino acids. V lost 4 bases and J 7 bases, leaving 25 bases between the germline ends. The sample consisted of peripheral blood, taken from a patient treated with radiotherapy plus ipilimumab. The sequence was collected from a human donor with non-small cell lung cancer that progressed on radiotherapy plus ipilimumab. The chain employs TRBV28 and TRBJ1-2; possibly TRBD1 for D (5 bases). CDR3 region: CASSSEGRDYMLGGYTF. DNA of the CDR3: TGTGCCAGCAGTTCGGAAGGCAGGGATTACATGTTAGGTGGCTACACCTTC.